This T cell receptor (beta chain) is from a study of blood T cell repertoires in COVID-19. Overall study: Sites in the United States, Italy and Spain provided acute and convalescent COVID-19 samples. Sample material is recorded as cDNA or gDNA derived from T cells, B-cell-depleted T cells, or PBMCs.

The germline CDR1 and CDR2 sequences are SGHNT and YYREEE (reference sequence). This CDR3 has 14 residues. V was pared by 1 base and J by 7 bases, with 12 bases between. Methods used by the authors: Estimation of nucleated cell counts was performed using reference gene primer amplification. Method: immunoSEQ multiplex PCR; TCRdb's copy keeps in-frame clones and lacks some. D and trimming come from the DNA, and the V and J calls and clone size come from that table. This sample has about 120,000 clones; roughly 84% occur once, and the top ten carry about 3.6%. This chain joins TRBV5-4 and TRBJ2-1; possibly TRBD1 for D (5 bases). The sequencing sample was made of peripheral blood. This sequence originates from a man aged 35 to 55 with acute or convalescent COVID-19. CDR3 nucleotide sequence: TGTGCCAGCAGCTTGTTCAGGGATAGGAATGAGCAGTTCTTC. Its protein is CASSLFRDRNEQFF.